The rows below give T cell receptor beta chains drawn from one sample of a study of blood T cell repertoires in COVID-19. Sequencing used immunoSEQ multiplex PCR; TCRdb keeps in-frame clones, though not all of them. The table lists 300,000 or so clones, 70% to 90% of them singletons. Sequenced: PBMCs or T cells enriched from blood (not recorded which). These receptors were obtained from a woman aged 18-29 years who had recovered from COVID-19. The CDR3 runs from the conserved cysteine through the conserved F or W. D genes are given only for firm matches. Clone size is stated in some rows and not others, as once, few, many or a class when expanded.

TRBV6-1	NA	TRBJ2-2	TRBD1	CASSELTGYAGELFF	TGTGCCAGCAGTGAACTGACAGGGTACGCCGGGGAGCTGTTTTTT
TRBV19	few	TRBJ1-2	NA	CASRTTQGYGYTF	TGTGCCAGTAGAACTACTCAGGGCTATGGCTACACCTTC
TRBV11-2	NA	TRBJ1-3	NA	CASSTRDSGNTIYF	TGTGCCAGCAGCACCCGGGACTCTGGAAACACCATATATTTT
TRBV3-1/TRBV3-2	NA	TRBJ2-5	TRBD1	CASSLQTGTTQYF	TGTGCCAGCAGCCTACAGACAGGGACGACCCAGTACTTC
TRBV3-1/TRBV3-2	NA	TRBJ1-1	NA	CASSRGVGMGTEAFF	TGTGCCAGCAGCCGAGGTGTTGGTATGGGCACTGAAGCTTTCTTT
TRBV19	once	TRBJ2-2	TRBD1	CASSSHRGDTGELFF	TGTGCCAGTAGTAGCCACAGGGGGGACACCGGGGAGCTGTTTTTT
TRBV28	NA	TRBJ2-7	TRBD1	CASLRQGQYEQYF	TGTGCCAGCCTACGACAGGGGCAATACGAGCAGTACTTC
TRBV15	NA	TRBJ1-1	TRBD1	CATSDRETEAFF	TGTGCCACCAGCGACAGGGAGACTGAAGCTTTCTTT
TRBV12-2	NA	TRBJ2-2	NA	CASRSDWGGTGELFF	TGTGCAAGTCGCTCCGACTGGGGGGGCACCGGGGAGCTGTTTTTT
TRBV28	NA	TRBJ2-7	TRBD2	CASSLYPTSGNYEQYF	TGTGCCAGCAGTTTATACCCCACTAGCGGTAACTACGAGCAGTACTTC
TRBV2	NA	TRBJ2-3	NA	CASSEFGDKYF	TGTGCCAGCAGTGAATTCGGGGACAAGTATTTT
TRBV28	few	TRBJ2-7	NA	CASSFGGPEQYF	TGTGCCAGCAGCTTCGGGGGGCCGGAGCAGTACTTC
TRBV30	NA	TRBJ1-2	NA	CAFGEGGNYGYTF	TGTGCCTTTGGGGAGGGGGGTAACTATGGCTACACCTTC
TRBV5-1	NA	TRBJ2-2	NA	CASSGRGSNTGELFF	TGCGCCAGCAGTGGACGGGGGTCGAACACCGGGGAGCTGTTTTTT
TRBV2	NA	TRBJ1-5	TRBD1	CASSVGQGHNQPQHF	TGTGCCAGCAGTGTGGGACAGGGACACAATCAGCCCCAGCATTTT